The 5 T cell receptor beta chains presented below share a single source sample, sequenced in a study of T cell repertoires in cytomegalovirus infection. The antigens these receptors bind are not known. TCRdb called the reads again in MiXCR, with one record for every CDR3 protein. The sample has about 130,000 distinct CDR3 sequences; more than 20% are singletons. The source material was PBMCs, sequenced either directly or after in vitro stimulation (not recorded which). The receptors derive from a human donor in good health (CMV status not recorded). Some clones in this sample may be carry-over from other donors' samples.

The CDR3 nucleotides are TGTGCCAGCAGACCCGGGACAGGCGTCCCCGGGGAGCTGTTTTTT. As protein: CASRPGTGVPGELFF. V gene TRBV2 combines with J gene TRBJ2-2, with 8 bases identical to TRBD1. Trimming took 6 bases from V and 6 from J; bases not matched to a gene: 9. Looked up from germline, CDR1 is SNHLY and CDR2 is FYNNEI. The CDR3 consists of 15 residues.

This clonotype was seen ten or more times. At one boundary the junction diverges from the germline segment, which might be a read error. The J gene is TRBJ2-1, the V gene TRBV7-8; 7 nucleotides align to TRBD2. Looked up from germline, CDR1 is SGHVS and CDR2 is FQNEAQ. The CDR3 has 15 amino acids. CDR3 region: CASSLAVSSYNEQFF. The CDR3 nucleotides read TGTGCCAGCAGCCTAGCGGTGAGCTCCTACAATGAGCAGTTCTTC.

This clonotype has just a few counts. CDR3 nucleotides: TGTGCCAGGGGGGGGACCTATGGCTACACCTTC. Its translation is CARGGTYGYTF. V gene TRBV7-2 combines with J gene TRBJ1-2; D is perhaps TRBD1 (5 bases). CDR1 is SGHTA and CDR2 is FQGNSA in the germline V gene. V dropped 9 bases and J dropped 4 bases, with 9 bases sitting between them. This CDR3 comprises 11 residues. Variable domain in full (rest from reference TRBV7-2 and TRBJ1-2): GAGVSQSPSNKVTEKGKDVELRCDPISGHTALYWYRQSLGQGLEFLIYFQGNSAPDKSGLPSDRFSAERTGGSVSTLTIQRTQQEDSAVYLCARGGTYGYTFGSGTRLTVV.

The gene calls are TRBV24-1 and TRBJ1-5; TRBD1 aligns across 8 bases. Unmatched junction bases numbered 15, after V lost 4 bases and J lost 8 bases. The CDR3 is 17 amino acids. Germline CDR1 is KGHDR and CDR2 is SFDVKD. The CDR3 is CATSDPSSQGASEPQHF. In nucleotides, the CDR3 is TGTGCCACCAGTGACCCGTCCTCTCAGGGGGCATCGGAGCCCCAGCATTTT.

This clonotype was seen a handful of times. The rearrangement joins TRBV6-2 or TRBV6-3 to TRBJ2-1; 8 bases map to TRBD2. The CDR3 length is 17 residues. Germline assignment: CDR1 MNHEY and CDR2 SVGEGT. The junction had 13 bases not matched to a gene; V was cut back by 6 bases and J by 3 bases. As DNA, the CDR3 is TGTGCCAGCAGCCCCCCCACGTCGGGACTAGGCTACAATGAGCAGTTCTTC. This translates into CASSPPTSGLGYNEQFF.